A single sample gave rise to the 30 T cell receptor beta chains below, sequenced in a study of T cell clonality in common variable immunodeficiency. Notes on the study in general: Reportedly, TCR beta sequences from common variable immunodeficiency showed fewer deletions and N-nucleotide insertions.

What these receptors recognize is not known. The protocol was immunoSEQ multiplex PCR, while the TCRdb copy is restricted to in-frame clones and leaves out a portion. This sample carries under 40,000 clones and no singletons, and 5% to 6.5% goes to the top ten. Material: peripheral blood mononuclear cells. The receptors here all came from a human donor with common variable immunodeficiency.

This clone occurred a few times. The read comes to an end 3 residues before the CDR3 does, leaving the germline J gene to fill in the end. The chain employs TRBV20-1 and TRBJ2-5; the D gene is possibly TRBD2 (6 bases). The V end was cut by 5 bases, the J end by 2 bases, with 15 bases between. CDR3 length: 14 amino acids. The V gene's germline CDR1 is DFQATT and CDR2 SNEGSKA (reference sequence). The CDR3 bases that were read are TGCAGTGCTGGAGGGGCAGGGCGGCAAGAGACC. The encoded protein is CSAGGAGRQET. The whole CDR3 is CSAGGAGRQETQYF.

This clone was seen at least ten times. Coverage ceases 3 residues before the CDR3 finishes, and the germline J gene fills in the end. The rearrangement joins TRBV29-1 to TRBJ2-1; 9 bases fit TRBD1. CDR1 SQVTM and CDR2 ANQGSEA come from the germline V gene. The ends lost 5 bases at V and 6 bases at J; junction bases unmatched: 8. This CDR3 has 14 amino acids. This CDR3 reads CSVTRTGVGNEQFF. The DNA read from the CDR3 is TGCAGCGTTACCCGGACAGGGGTTGGCAATGAG.

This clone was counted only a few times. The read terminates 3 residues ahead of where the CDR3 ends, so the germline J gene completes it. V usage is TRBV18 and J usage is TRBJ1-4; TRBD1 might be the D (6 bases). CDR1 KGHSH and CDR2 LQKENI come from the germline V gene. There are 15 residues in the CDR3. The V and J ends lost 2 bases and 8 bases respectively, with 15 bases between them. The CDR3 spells CASSPMQGLGEKLFF. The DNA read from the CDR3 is TGTGCCAGCTCACCAATGCAGGGGCTAGGGGAAAAA.

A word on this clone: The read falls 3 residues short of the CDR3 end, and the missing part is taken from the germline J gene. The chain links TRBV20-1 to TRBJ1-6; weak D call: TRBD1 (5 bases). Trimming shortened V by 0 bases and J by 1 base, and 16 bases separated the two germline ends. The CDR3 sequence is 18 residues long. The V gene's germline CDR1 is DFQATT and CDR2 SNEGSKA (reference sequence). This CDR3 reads CSARDGPQGFSYNSPLHF. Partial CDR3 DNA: TGCAGTGCTAGAGATGGCCCTCAGGGTTTTTCCTATAATTCACCC.

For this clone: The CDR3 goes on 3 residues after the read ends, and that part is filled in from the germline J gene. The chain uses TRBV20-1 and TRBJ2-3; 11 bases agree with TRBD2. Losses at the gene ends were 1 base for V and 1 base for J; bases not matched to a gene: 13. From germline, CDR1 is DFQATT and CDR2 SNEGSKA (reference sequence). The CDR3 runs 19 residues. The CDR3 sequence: CSARGLRYLAGGRTDTQYF. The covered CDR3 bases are TGCAGTGCTAGAGGACTGAGGTACCTAGCGGGGGGTCGCACAGATACG.

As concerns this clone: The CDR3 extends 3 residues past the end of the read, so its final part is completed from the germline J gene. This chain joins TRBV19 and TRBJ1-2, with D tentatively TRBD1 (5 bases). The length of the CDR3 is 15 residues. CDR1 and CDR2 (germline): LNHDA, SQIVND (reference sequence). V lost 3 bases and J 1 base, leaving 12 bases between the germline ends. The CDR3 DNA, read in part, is TGTGCCAGTAGTATCACGCCGGGGGTTAACTATGGC. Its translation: CASSITPGVNYG. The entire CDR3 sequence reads CASSITPGVNYGYTF.

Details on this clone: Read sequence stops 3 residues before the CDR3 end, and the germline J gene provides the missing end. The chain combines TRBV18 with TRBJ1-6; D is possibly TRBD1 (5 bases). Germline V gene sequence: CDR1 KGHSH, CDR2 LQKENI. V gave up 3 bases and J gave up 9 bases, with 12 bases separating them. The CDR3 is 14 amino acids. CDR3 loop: CASSPQTEGSPLHF. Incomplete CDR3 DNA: TGTGCCAGCTCACCCCAGACAGAAGGTTCACCC.

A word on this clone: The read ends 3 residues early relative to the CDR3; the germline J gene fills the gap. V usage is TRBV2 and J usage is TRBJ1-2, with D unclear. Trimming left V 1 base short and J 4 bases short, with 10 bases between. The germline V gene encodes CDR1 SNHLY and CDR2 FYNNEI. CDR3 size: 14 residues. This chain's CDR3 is CASSEVYTIYGYTF. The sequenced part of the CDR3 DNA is TGTGCCAGCAGTGAAGTTTACACAATCTATGGC.

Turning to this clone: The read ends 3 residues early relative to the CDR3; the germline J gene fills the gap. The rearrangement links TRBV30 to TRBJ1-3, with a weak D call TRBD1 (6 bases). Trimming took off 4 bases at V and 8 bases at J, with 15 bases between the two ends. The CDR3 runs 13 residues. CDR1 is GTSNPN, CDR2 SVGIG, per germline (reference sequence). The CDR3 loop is CAWNPNRDHTIYF. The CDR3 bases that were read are TGTGCCTGGAATCCAAACAGGGACCACACC.

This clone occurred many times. CDR3 DNA (partial): TGTGCCTGGAGTTATAGCGGGGGGGTGTACAATGAG. Encoded protein: CAWSYSGGVYNE. The entire CDR3 sequence reads CAWSYSGGVYNEQFF. The V gene is TRBV30, the J gene TRBJ2-1; 11 bases are a match to TRBD2. The missing CDR3 end, 3 residues past where the read stops, is filled in from the germline J gene. The V gene's germline CDR1 is GTSNPN and CDR2 SVGIG (reference sequence). The CDR3 has 15 residues. V shed 2 bases, J shed 4 bases, and the junction held 4 bases outside the gene matches.

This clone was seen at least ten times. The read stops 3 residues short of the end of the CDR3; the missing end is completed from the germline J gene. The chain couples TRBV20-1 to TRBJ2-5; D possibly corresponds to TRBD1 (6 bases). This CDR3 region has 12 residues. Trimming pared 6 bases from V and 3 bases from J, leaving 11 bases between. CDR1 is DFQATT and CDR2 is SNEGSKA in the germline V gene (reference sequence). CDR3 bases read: TGCAGTGCCGGGACATATAAAGAGACC. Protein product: CSAGTYKET. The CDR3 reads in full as CSAGTYKETQYF.

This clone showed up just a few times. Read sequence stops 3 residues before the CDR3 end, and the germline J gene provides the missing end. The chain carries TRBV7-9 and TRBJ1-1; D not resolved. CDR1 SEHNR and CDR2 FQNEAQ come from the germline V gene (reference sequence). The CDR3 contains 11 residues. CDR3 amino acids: CASLMRVEAFF. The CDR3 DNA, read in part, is TGTGCCAGCTTAATGCGGGTCGAA. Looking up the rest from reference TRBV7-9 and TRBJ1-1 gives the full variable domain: DTGVSQNPRHKITKRGQNVTFRCDPISEHNRLYWYRQTLGQGPEFLTYFQNEAQLEKSRLLSDRFSAERPKGSFSTLEIQRTEQGDSAMYLCASLMRVEAFFGQGTRLTVV.

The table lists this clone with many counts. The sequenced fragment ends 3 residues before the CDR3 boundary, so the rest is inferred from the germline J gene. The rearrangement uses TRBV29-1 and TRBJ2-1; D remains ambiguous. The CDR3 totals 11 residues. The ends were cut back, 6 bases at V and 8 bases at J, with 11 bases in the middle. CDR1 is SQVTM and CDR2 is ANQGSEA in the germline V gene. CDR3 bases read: TGCAGCGTCCCCGGCGGCCATGAG. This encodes CSVPGGHE. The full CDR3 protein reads CSVPGGHEQFF.

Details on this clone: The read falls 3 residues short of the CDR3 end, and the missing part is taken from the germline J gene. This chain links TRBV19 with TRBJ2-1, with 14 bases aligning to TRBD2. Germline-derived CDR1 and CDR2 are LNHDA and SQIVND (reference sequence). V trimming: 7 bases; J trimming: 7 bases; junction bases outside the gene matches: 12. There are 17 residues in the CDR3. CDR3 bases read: TGTGCCAGTATGACTAGCGGGGGGGCGGCTCCTCTTAATGAG. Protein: CASMTSGGAAPLNE. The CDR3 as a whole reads CASMTSGGAAPLNEQFF.

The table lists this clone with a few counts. The sequenced CDR3 bases are TGTGCCATCAGTGAGGGGCGGACTAGCGGGGGGGCTGGAGGGGGCAATGAG. It codes for CAISEGRTSGGAGGGNE. The whole CDR3 protein reads CAISEGRTSGGAGGGNEQFF. The chain combines TRBV10-3 with TRBJ2-1; TRBD2 aligns across 15 bases. Sequencing ends 3 residues short of the CDR3 end; the germline J gene provides the rest. The CDR3 runs to 20 residues. Looked up from germline, CDR1 is ENHRY and CDR2 is SYGVKD. J lost 6 bases, V lost 2 bases, and 14 bases had no gene match.

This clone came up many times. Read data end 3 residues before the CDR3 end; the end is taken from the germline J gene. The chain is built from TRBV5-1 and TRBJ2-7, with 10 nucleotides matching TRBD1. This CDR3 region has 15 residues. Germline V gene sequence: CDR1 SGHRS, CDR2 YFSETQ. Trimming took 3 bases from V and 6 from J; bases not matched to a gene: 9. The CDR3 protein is CASSSTGTGVGEQYF. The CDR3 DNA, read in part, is TGCGCCAGCAGCTCAACCGGGACAGGGGTTGGCGAG. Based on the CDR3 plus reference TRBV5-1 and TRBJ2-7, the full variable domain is KAGVTQTPRYLIKTRGQQVTLSCSPISGHRSVSWYQQTPGQGLQFLFEYFSETQRNKGNFPGRFSGRQFSNSRSEMNVSTLELGDSALYLCASSSTGTGVGEQYFGPGTRLTVT.

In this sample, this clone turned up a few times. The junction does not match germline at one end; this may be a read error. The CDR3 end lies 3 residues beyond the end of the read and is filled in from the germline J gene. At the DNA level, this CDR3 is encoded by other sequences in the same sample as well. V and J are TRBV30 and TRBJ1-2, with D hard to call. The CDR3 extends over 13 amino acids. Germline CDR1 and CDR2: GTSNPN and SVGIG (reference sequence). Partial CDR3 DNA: TGTGCCTGGGCCGCGGCGCATAACTATGGT. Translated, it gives CAWAAAHNYG. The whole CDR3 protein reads CAWAAAHNYGYTF.

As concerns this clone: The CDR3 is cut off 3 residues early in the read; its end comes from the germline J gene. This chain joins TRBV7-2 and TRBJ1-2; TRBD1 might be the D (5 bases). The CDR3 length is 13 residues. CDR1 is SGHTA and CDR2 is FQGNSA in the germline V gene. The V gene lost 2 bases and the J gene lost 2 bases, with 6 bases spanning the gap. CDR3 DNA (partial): TGTGCCAGCAGCTTACGGGGGAACTATGGC. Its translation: CASSLRGNYG. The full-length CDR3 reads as CASSLRGNYGYTF.

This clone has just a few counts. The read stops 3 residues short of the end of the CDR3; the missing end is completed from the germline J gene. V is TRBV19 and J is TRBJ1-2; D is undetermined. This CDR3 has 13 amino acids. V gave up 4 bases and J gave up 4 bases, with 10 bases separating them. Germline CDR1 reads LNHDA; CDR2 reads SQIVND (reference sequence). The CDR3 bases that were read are TGTGCCAGTAGTAGAAAGCCCGGCTATGGC. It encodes CASSRKPGYG. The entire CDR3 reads CASSRKPGYGYTF.

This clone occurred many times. CDR3 bases read: TGTGCCAGCAGTGCAGACAGGGAAAATGAG. Translated: CASSADRENE. The whole CDR3 protein reads CASSADRENEQFF. The chain links TRBV6-1 to TRBJ2-1; 7 bases map to TRBD1. The sequenced fragment ends 3 residues before the CDR3 boundary, so the rest is inferred from the germline J gene. This CDR3 region has 13 residues. The V segment lost 4 bases and the J segment 7 bases; nucleotides outside the gene matches: 4. Germline V gene data show CDR1 as MNHNS and CDR2 as SASEGT.

The part of the CDR3 DNA that was read is TGTGCCAGCAGTGAGGCGGCAGTGCACGAG. Translation gives CASSEAAVHE. The CDR3 in full is CASSEAAVHEQYF. This chain joins TRBV6-1 and TRBJ2-7, with no clear D. The sequenced fragment ends 3 residues before the CDR3 boundary, so the rest is inferred from the germline J gene. The CDR3 has 13 amino acids. The V gene's germline CDR1 is MNHNS and CDR2 SASEGT. V was cut by 3 bases and J by 5 bases, with 11 bases left in between.

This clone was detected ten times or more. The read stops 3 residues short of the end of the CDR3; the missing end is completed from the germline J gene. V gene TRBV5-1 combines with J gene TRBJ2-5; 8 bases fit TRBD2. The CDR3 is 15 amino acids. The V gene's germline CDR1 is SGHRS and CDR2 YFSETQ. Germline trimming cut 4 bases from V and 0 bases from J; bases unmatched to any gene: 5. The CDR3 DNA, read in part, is TGCGCCAGCAGCCGGACTAGCCCCAACCAAGAGACC. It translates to CASSRTSPNQET. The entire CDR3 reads CASSRTSPNQETQYF.

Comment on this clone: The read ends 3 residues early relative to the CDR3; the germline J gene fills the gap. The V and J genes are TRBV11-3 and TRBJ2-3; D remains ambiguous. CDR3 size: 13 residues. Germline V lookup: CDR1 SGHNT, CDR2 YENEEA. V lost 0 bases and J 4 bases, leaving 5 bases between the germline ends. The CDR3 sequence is CASSLDMSDTQYF. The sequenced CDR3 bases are TGTGCCAGCAGCTTAGATATGTCAGATACG.

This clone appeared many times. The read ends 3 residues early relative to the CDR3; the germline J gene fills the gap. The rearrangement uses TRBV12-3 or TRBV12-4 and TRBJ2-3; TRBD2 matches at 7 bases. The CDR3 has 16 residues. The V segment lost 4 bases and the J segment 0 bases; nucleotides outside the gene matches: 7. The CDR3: CASSYGLEPSTDTQYF. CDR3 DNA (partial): TGTGCCAGCAGTTACGGACTAGAACCTAGCACAGATACG.

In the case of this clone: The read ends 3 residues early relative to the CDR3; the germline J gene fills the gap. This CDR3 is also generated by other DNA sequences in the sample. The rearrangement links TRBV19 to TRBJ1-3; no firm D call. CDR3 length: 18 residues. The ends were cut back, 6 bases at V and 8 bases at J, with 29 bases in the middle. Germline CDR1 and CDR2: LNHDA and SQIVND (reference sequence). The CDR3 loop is CASSSTAAAAVVGDTIYF. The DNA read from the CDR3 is TGTGCCAGTAGCTCGACGGCAGCGGCAGCGGTCGTCGGGGACACC.

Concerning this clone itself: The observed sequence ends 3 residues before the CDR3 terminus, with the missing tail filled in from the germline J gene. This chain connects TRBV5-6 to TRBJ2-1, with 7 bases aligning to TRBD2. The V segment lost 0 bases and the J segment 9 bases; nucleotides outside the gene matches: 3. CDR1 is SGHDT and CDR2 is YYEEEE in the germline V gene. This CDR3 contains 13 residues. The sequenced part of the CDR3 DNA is TGTGCCAGCAGCTTGGGGACTAGTAGTGAG. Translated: CASSLGTSSE. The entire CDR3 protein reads CASSLGTSSEQFF.

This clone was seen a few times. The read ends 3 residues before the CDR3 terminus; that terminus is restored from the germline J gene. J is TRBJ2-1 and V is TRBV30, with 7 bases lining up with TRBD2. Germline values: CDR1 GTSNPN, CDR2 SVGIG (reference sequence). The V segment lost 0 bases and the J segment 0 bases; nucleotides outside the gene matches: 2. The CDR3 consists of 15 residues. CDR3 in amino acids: CAWSVRTSSYNEQFF. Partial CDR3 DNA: TGTGCCTGGAGTGTACGGACTAGCTCCTACAATGAG.

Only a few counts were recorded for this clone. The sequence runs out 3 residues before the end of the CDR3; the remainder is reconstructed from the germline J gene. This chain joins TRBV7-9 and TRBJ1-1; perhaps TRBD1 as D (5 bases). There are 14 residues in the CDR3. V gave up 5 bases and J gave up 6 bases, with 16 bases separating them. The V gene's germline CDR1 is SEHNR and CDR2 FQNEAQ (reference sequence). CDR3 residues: CASSLSGFGAEAFF. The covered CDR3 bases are TGTGCCAGCAGCCTCTCAGGGTTTGGGGCTGAA.

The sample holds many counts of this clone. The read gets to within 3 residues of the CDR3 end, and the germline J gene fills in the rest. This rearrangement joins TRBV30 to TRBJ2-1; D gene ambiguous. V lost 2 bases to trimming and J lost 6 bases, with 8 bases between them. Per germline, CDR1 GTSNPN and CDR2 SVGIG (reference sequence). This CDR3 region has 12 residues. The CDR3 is CAWSHRSNEQFF. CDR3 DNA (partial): TGTGCCTGGAGTCACCGGTCCAATGAG.

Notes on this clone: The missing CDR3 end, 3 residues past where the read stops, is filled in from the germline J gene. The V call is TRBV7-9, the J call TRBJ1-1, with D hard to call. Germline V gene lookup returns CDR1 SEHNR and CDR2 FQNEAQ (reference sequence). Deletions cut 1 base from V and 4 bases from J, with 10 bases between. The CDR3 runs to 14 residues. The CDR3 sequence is CASSLVGQVTEAFF. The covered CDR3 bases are TGTGCCAGCAGCTTAGTAGGGCAGGTCACTGAA.